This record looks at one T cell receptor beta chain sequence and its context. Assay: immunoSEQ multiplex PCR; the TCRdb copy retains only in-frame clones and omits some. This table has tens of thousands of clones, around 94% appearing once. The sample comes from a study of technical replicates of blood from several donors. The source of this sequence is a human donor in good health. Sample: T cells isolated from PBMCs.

The CDR3 reads CASSLPPGGKQYF. The CDR3 coding sequence is TGCGCCAGCAGCTTGCCTCCGGGAGGGAAACAGTACTTC. This chain connects TRBV5-1 to TRBJ2-7; 8 positions match TRBD2. Trimming cost V 1 base and J 10 bases; bases outside gene matches: 7. This CDR3 is 13 amino acids long. Germline CDR1 and CDR2: SGHRS and YFSETQ.